This TCR beta chain was obtained from a study of T cell responses to AZD1222 COVID-19 vaccine. Findings and caveats of the study: Seropositive AZD1222 recipients at baseline numbered only five to seven. Clonal diversity was possibly underestimated, and the donors were mostly white British, with more females.

Germline CDR1 GTSNPN, CDR2 SVGIG (reference sequence). V trimming: 2 bases; J trimming: 5 bases; junction bases outside the gene matches: 2. This CDR3 comprises 12 residues. Regarding this clone: Its antigen remains unidentified.

This table comes from immunoSEQ multiplex PCR, and its TCRdb copy is limited to in-frame clones, with some not included. The sample lists about 75,000 clones; around 86% were seen once. The TCR originated in an adult who received the AZD1222 COVID-19 vaccine. The sequences come from peripheral blood, collected 28 days after the second AZD1222 dose. The V and J genes are TRBV30 and TRBJ2-7, with TRBD1 matching 8 bases. This CDR3 reads CAWSQGADEQYF. The CDR3 DNA reads as TGTGCCTGGAGTCAGGGGGCAGACGAGCAGTACTTC.